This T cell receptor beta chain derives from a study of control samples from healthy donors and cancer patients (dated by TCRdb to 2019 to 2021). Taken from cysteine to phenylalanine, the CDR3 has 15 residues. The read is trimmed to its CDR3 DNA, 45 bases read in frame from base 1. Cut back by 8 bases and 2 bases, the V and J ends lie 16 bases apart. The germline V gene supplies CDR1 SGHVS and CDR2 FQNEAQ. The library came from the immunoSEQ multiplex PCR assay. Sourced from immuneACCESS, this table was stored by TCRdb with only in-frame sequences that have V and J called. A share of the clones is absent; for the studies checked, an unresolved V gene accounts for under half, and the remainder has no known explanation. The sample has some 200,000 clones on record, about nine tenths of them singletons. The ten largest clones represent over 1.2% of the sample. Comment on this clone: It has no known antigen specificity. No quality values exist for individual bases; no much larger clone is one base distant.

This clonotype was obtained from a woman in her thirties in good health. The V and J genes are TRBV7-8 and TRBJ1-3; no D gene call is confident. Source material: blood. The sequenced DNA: TGTGCCAGCGGCCCCCCGACCCTACCTGGAAACACCATATATTTT. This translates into CASGPPTLPGNTIYF. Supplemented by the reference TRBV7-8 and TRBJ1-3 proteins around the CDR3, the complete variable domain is GAGVSQSPRYKVAKRGQDVALRCDPISGHVSLFWYQQALGQGPEFLTYFQNEAQLDKSGLPSDRFFAERPEGSVSTLKIQRTQQEDSAVYLCASGPPTLPGNTIYFGEGSWLTVV.